This entry concerns a single T cell receptor beta chain. Antigen specificity is unknown. Amplification targeted TCR beta CDR3 regions from RNA transcripts. The TCR CDR3 was amplified in a first-round RT-PCR using the HTBI primer set. TCRdb itself ran the multiplex PCR reads through MiXCR, one entry per CDR3 protein. The sample has hundreds of thousands of distinct CDR3 sequences, approximately 15% seen once; the top ten hold approximately 14%. The data derive from a study of T cells in Graves' hyperthyroidism and ophthalmopathy. General observations from the study: The model anticipated ophthalmopathy a median 6.5 months pre-onset. Most expanded thyroid clonotypes above 0.001 recurred in blood.

Lactation, pregnancy, other autoimmune disease or uncontrolled infection excluded patients. Germline V gene lookup returns CDR1 SQVTM and CDR2 ANQGSEA. The CDR3 sequence is 17 residues long. Between the trimmed V and J ends, which lost 4 bases and 5 bases, there was a span of 26 bases. Sequencing was carried out using blood. This TCR came from a woman in her late teens or twenties with Graves' hyperthyroidism. The chain has TRBV29-1 and TRBJ2-5; maybe TRBD2 (5 bases). The CDR3 DNA follows: TGCAGCGTTGGCCCCGGTCTTACGAAGACGTGGAGGGAGACCCAGTACTTC. It yields the protein CSVGPGLTKTWRETQYF.